This TCR beta chain was sequenced in a study of control samples from healthy donors and cancer patients. The ends lost 6 bases at V and 3 bases at J; junction bases unmatched: 14. The CDR3 covers 18 residues. Per the germline V gene, CDR1 is SNHLY and CDR2 is FYNNEI. The data were produced by immunoSEQ multiplex PCR, yet TCRdb's version contains in-frame clones alone and is incomplete. Here the sample spans 100,000 to 150,000 clones, about nine tenths being singletons. This sequence originates from a man between 40 and 49 years old in good health. The chain couples TRBV2 to TRBJ2-6; 7 nucleotides match TRBD2. The sequenced sample consisted of blood. For the CDR3, the DNA is TGTGCCAGCAGCCTAAATAGAGGCCGCGGGGGTGGGGCCAACGTCCTGACTTTC. Its translation: CASSLNRGRGGGANVLTF. The full variable domain, completed using reference TRBV2 and TRBJ2-6, is EPEVTQTPSHQVTQMGQEVILRCVPISNHLYFYWYRQILGQKVEFLVSFYNNEISEKSEIFDDQFSVERPDGSNFTLKIRSTKLEDSAMYFCASSLNRGRGGGANVLTFGAGSRLTVL.